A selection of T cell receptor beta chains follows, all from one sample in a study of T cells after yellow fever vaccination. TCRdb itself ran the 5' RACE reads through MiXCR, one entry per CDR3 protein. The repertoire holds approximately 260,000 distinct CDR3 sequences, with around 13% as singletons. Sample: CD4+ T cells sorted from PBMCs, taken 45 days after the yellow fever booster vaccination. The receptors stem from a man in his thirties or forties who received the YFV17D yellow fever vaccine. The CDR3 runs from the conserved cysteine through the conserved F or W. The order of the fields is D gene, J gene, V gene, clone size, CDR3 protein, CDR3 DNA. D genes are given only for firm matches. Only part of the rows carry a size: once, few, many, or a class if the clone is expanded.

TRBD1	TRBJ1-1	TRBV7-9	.	CASSSPAWTGENTEAFF	TGTGCCAGCAGCTCACCCGCTTGGACAGGAGAGAACACTGAAGCTTTCTTT
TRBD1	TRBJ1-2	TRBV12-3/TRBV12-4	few	CASSPRGQGSNYGYTF	TGTGCCAGCAGTCCTAGGGGACAGGGATCTAACTATGGCTACACCTTC
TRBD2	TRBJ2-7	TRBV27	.	CASKGLAGGPYEQYF	TGTGCCAGCAAGGGACTAGCGGGAGGCCCCTACGAGCAGTACTTC
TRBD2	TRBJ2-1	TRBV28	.	CASSSWTSGSSYNEQFF	TGTGCCAGCAGCTCATGGACTAGCGGGAGCTCCTACAATGAGCAGTTCTTC
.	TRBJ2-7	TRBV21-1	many	CASSKEVGQGREQYF	TGTGCCAGCAGCAAAGAGGTTGGACAGGGCCGGGAGCAGTACTTC
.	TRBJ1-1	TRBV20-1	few	CSARYFLDTEAFF	TGCAGTGCTAGATACTTCCTGGACACTGAAGCTTTCTTT
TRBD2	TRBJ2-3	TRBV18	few	CASSPTPTSGTADTQYF	TGTGCCAGCTCACCAACACCGACTAGCGGGACTGCAGATACGCAGTATTTT
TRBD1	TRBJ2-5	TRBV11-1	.	CASSPDSPGTGILETQYF	TGTGCCAGCAGTCCAGATAGTCCCGGGACAGGCATCCTAGAGACCCAGTACTTC
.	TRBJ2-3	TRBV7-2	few	CASSFGGRRTDTQYF	TGTGCCAGCAGCTTTGGTGGGAGGCGCACAGATACGCAGTATTTT
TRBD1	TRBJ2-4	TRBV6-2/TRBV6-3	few	CASSYSATGVLNIQYF	TGTGCCAGCAGTTACTCTGCGACAGGGGTCCTGAACATTCAGTACTTC
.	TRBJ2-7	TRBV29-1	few	CSVNSEGALYEQYF	TGCAGCGTTAATTCAGAAGGGGCTCTCTACGAGCAGTACTTC
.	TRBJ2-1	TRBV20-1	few	CSAASIGSSYNEQFF	TGCAGTGCTGCCTCTATAGGTTCTTCCTACAATGAGCAGTTCTTC
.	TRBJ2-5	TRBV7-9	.	CASSLAQGQETQYF	TGTGCCAGCAGCTTAGCGCAGGGGCAAGAGACCCAGTACTTC
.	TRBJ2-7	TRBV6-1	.	CASSFDRKEYEQYF	TGTGCCAGCAGCTTCGACAGGAAGGAGTACGAGCAGTACTTC
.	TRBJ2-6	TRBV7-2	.	CASSGTSGANVLTF	TGTGCCAGCAGCGGGACTTCTGGGGCCAACGTCCTGACTTTC
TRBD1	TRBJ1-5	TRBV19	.	CASLRQGQGPQHF	TGTGCCAGTCTCAGACAGGGCCAGGGGCCCCAGCATTTT
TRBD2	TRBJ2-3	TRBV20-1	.	CSARGGTSATRTDTQYF	TGCAGTGCTAGAGGTGGCACTAGCGCCACCCGGACAGATACGCAGTATTTT
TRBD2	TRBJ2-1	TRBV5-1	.	CASSFLTSGKMENEQFF	TGCGCCAGCAGCTTCCTTACTAGCGGGAAGATGGAGAATGAGCAGTTCTTC
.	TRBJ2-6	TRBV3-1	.	CASSDPGWSGANVLTF	TGTGCCAGCAGCGACCCCGGGTGGTCTGGGGCCAACGTCCTGACTTTC
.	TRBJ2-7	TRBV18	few	CASSPAETYEQYF	TGTGCCAGCTCACCGGCAGAAACATACGAGCAGTACTTC
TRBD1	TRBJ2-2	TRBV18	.	CASSRSGDRNTGELFF	TGTGCCAGCTCACGGTCCGGGGACAGGAACACCGGGGAGCTGTTTTTT
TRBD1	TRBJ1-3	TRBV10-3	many	CAIRDSSGNTIYF	TGTGCCATCCGGGACAGTTCTGGAAACACCATATATTTT
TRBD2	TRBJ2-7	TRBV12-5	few	CASGSGLAPHEQYF	TGTGCTAGTGGTTCTGGACTAGCGCCCCACGAGCAGTACTTC
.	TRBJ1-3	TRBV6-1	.	CASSESYRSSGNTIYF	TGTGCCAGCAGTGAATCATACCGGAGCTCTGGAAACACCATATATTTT
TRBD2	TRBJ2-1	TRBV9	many	CASSLTSGSVNEQFF	TGTGCCAGCAGCCTCACTAGCGGGAGTGTGAATGAGCAGTTCTTC
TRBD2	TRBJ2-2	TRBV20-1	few	CSARTSGSVVGELFF	TGCAGTGCTAGAACCAGCGGGAGTGTAGTCGGGGAGCTGTTTTTT
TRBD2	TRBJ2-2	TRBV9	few	CASSVLAGAAFLSAGELFF	TGTGCCAGCAGCGTCCTAGCGGGGGCTGCCTTCCTTTCAGCCGGGGAGCTGTTTTTT
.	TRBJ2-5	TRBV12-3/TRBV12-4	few	CASSFRGGPETQYF	TGTGCCAGCAGTTTCCGGGGAGGCCCAGAGACCCAGTACTTC
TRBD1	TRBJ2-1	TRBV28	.	CASSSGTASSYNEQFF	TGTGCCAGCAGTTCGGGGACAGCGAGCTCCTACAATGAGCAGTTCTTC
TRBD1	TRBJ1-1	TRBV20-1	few	CSARVGQKTEAFF	TGCAGTGCTAGAGTGGGACAGAAGACTGAAGCTTTCTTT
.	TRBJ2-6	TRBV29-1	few	CSVAQISGANVLTF	TGCAGCGTTGCCCAGATCTCTGGGGCCAACGTCCTGACTTTC
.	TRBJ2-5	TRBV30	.	CAWNRGAGKQETQYF	TGTGCCTGGAATCGGGGAGCCGGGAAGCAAGAGACCCAGTACTTC
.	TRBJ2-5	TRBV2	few	CASSKALQETQYF	TGTGCCAGCAGTAAAGCCCTGCAAGAGACCCAGTACTTC
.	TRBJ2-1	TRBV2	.	CASTMDTPVPFF	TGTGCCAGCACCATGGACACTCCAGTTCCGTTCTTC
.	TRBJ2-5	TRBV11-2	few	CASSLVSRVATQYF	TGTGCCAGCAGCTTAGTGTCCAGGGTCGCGACCCAGTACTTC